The TCR beta chain described here comes from a study of shared clonotypes between healthy human individuals. TCRdb's table, derived via immunoSEQ multiplex PCR, lists solely in-frame clones and lacks some. The data show around 2.5 million clones, roughly 93% seen once. The CDR3 consists of 14 residues. Trimming removed 7 bases from V and 0 bases from J, with 9 bases in between. Germline CDR1 and CDR2: MDHEN and SYDVKM. The source material was naive CD4+ T cells from PBMCs. Sample subset: CD45RA+ positively selected. The chain links TRBV28 to TRBJ2-2, with TRBD1 as a possible D gene (5 bases). The sequence was collected from a man aged 18 to 29 in good health. Some clones in this sample may be carry-over from other donors' samples. The CDR3 protein is CASTQGSNTGELFF. The CDR3 DNA reads as TGTGCCAGCACCCAGGGATCGAACACCGGGGAGCTGTTTTTT.